There are many counts of the clone carrying this TCR beta chain. The sample belongs to a study of early T cells in non-severe SARS-CoV-2 infection. Individual cDNA molecules were tagged with unique molecular identifiers. TCRdb processed the 5' RACE reads anew with MiXCR; each CDR3 protein has one entry. The sample records 90,000 to 120,000 distinct CDR3 sequences, around 10% being singletons. The sample was whole blood. This sequence was found in an adult who was a healthcare worker with PCR-confirmed SARS-CoV-2 infection or an uninfected control (not recorded which).

The DNA of the CDR3 is TGTGCCACTGAGCGGGAGGGGCCCTACGAGCAGTACTTC. This translates into CATEREGPYEQYF. V is TRBV2 and J is TRBJ2-7, with 10 nucleotides matching TRBD2. The germline V gene encodes CDR1 SNHLY and CDR2 FYNNEI. The CDR3 length is 13 residues. J was trimmed by 2 bases and V by 10 bases; bases with no gene match: 5.